This paragraph reports one T cell receptor beta chain. J gave up 7 bases and V 2 bases, and 7 bases lay outside the gene matches. The CDR3 has 14 amino acids. Germline lookup yields CDR1 MNHEY and CDR2 SMNVEV (reference sequence). The entry originates in a study of blood T cell repertoires in COVID-19. Sequenced by immunoSEQ multiplex PCR; TCRdb stores in-frame clones only, minus some. The sample yields roughly 54,000 clones, approximately 81% seen once. V gene TRBV27 combines with J gene TRBJ2-7, with TRBD1 matching 8 bases. This receptor was obtained from a man aged 50 to 60 with acute or convalescent COVID-19. The sample taken for sequencing was peripheral blood. In DNA form, the CDR3 reads TGTGCCAGCAGTTTACAGGGACAGGTTCCAGAGCAGTACTTC. Translation gives CASSLQGQVPEQYF.